Sequencing of this TCR beta chain was carried out in a study of blood T cell repertoires in COVID-19. How the authors handled the data: Using reference gene primer amplification, nucleated cell counts were estimated. Only in-frame clones appear in the TCRdb table, and some are missing; sequencing was by immunoSEQ multiplex PCR. D and trimming were read from the DNA, whereas the V and J calls and clone size are those reported in that table. This sample carries approximately 260,000 clones, roughly 89% of them seen once, and the ten largest clones take approximately 1.8%. Germline CDR1 and CDR2: KGHDR and SFDVKD. This CDR3 contains 13 residues. V gave up 6 bases and J gave up 10 bases; unmatched junction bases: 9. All recovered Cohort 3 donors got two negative PCRs, got clearance, or saw symptom resolution.

Sequenced input: PBMCs or T cells enriched from blood (not recorded which). The chain is built from TRBV24-1 and TRBJ2-5, with 8 bases fitting TRBD2. This clonotype was obtained from a woman in her sixties or seventies who had recovered from COVID-19. The CDR3 region has the DNA TGTGCCACCAGTCCTAGCGGGCTCCGGGACCAGTACTTC. Translating it yields CATSPSGLRDQYF.